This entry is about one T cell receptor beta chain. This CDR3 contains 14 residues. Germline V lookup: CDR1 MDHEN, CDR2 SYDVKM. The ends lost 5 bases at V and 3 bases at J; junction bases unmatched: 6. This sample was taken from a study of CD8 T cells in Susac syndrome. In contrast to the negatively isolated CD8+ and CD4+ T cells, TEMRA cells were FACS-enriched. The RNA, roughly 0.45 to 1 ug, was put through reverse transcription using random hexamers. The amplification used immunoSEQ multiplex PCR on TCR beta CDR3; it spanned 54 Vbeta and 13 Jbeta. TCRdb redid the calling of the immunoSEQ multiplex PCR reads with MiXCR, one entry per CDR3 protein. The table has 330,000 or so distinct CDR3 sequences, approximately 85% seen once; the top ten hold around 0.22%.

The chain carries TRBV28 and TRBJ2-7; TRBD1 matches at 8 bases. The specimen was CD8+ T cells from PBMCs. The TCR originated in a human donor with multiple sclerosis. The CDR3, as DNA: TGTGCCAGCAGTCCATCCGGACAGGGCTACGAGCAGTACTTC. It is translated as CASSPSGQGYEQYF.